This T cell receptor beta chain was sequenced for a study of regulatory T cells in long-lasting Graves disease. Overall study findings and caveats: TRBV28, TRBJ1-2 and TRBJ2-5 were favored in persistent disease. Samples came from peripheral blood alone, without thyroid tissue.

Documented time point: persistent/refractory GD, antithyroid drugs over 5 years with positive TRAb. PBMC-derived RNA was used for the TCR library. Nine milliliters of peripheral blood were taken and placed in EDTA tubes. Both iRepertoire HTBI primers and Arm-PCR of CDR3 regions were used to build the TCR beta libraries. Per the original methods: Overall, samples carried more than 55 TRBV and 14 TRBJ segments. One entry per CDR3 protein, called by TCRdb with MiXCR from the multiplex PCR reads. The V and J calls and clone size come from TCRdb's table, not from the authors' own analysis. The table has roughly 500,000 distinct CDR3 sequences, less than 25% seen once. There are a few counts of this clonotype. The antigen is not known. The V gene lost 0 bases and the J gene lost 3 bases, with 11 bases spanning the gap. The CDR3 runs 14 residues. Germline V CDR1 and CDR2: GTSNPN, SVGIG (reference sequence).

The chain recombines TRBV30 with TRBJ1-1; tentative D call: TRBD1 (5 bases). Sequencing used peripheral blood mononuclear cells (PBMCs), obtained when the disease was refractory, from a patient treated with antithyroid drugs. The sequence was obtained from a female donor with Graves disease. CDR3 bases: TGTGCCTGGAGTGTACAAGGGGAGTACACTGAAGCTTTCTTT. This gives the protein CAWSVQGEYTEAFF.